The 9 T cell receptor beta chains reported below all come from one sample, sequenced in a study of OX40 agonist ivuxolimab in advanced cancers. Repertoires were generated with immunoSEQ multiplex PCR, while TCRdb's copy carries only in-frame clones and drops some. The sample yields around 64,000 clones, more than 75% seen once. This sample comprised CD4+ or CD8+ T cells sorted from blood, obtained in a trial of the OX40 agonist ivuxolimab. The receptor source for this set is an adult with an advanced solid tumor such as melanoma, head and neck, liver or kidney cancer.

The chain links TRBV9 to TRBJ1-5; TRBD1 agrees at 7 bases. Germline loops: CDR1 SGDLS, CDR2 YYNGEE. Trimming removed 3 bases from V and 4 bases from J; junction bases left unmatched: 4. The CDR3 spans 14 residues. The CDR3 region has the DNA TGTGCCAGCAGCGCGCAGGGGGATAATCAGCCCCAGCATTTT. Protein sequence: CASSAQGDNQPQHF.

The sample holds many counts of this clone. J is TRBJ2-1 and V is TRBV11-3, with 11 bases matching TRBD2. The CDR3 contains 15 residues. V was pared by 5 bases and J by 10 bases, with 10 bases of the junction left unmatched. Looked up from germline, CDR1 is SGHNT and CDR2 is YENEEA. CDR3 nucleotide sequence: TGTGCCAGCAGCCCGGGACTAGCGGTTCTTCGGGAGCAGTTCTTC. Translation: CASSPGLAVLREQFF.

The chain has TRBV19 and TRBJ1-4; D is possibly TRBD1 (6 bases). The CDR3 sequence is 15 residues long. Germline V gene lookup returns CDR1 LNHDA and CDR2 SQIVND (reference sequence). The V and J ends lost 5 bases and 4 bases respectively, with 14 bases between them. This CDR3 is CASSRRQDSNEKLFF. For the CDR3, the DNA is TGTGCCAGTAGTCGCCGACAGGACAGTAATGAAAAACTGTTTTTT.

The CDR3 here is CASSSTGGVGYEQYF. The CDR3, as DNA: TGTGCCAGCAGCTCCACCGGGGGAGTGGGCTACGAGCAGTACTTC. The V and J genes are TRBV11-1 and TRBJ2-7; TRBD2 might be the D (6 bases). V lost 4 bases to trimming and J lost 3 bases, with 16 bases between them. The CDR3 covers 15 residues. CDR1 SGHAT and CDR2 FQDESV come from the germline V gene (reference sequence).

This clone was detected once. The rearrangement links TRBV5-6 to TRBJ1-3, with TRBD1 matching 7 bases. Unmatched junction bases numbered 8, after V lost 2 bases and J lost 0 bases. The CDR3 runs 17 residues. CDR1 and CDR2 (germline): SGHDT, YYEEEE. CDR3 amino acids: CASSFTGVHYSGNTIYF. In DNA, the CDR3 is TGTGCCAGCAGCTTTACAGGGGTCCATTACTCTGGAAACACCATATATTTT.

J is TRBJ1-2 and V is TRBV6-6; 7 bases map to TRBD1. The J segment lost 5 bases and the V segment lost 2 bases, leaving 2 bases of the junction unmatched. The CDR3 runs 13 residues. Germline V gene sequence: CDR1 MNHNY, CDR2 SVGAGI (reference sequence). The CDR3: CASSYVTGYGYTF. CDR3 nucleotides: TGTGCCAGCAGTTACGTGACAGGGTATGGCTACACCTTC.

The V call is TRBV18, the J call TRBJ2-5; D is perhaps TRBD1 or TRBD2 (5 bases each). This CDR3 contains 14 residues. Germline assignment: CDR1 KGHSH and CDR2 LQKENI. The germline V and J ends were trimmed by 0 bases and 1 base, with 6 bases remaining between them. The CDR3 coding sequence is TGTGCCAGCTCACCACCGGGGGTCCAAGAGACCCAGTACTTC. Translation gives CASSPPGVQETQYF.

This clone was observed once. The chain couples TRBV18 to TRBJ1-2; D is unresolved. The CDR3 has 14 residues. CDR1 and CDR2 (germline): KGHSH, LQKENI. Trimming stripped 2 bases from V and 3 bases from J, with 10 bases between. DNA for the CDR3: TGTGCCAGCTCACCAGGGCTGAGCCACTATGGCTACACCTTC. Its protein product is CASSPGLSHYGYTF.

The rearrangement joins TRBV23-1 to TRBJ1-4, with 7 bases aligning to TRBD1. TRBV23-1 is known as an ORF, though its function is uncertain. V lost 1 base, J lost 2 bases, and 10 bases stayed unmatched. The CDR3 extends over 18 amino acids. Here the CDR3 DNA reads TGCGCCAGCAGTCAATTCAATGGACAGGAGACCACTAATGAAAAACTGTTTTTT. Encoded protein: CASSQFNGQETTNEKLFF.